This entry concerns a single TCR beta chain. The antigen is undetermined. This sample is part of a study of OX40 agonist ivuxolimab in advanced cancers. About the research overall: A diagnosis of hepatocellular carcinoma, melanoma, renal cell or head and neck cancer was present in dose-escalation patients. Findings and caveats of the study: Some nonresponders also had low normalized T-cell clonal expansion. At 0.1 to 3.0 mg/kg, clonal expansion of CD4+ and CD8+ blood T cells had occurred by week 6.

The CDR3 sequence is 12 residues long. Trimming shortened V by 2 bases and J by 6 bases, and 4 bases separated the two germline ends. Germline loops: CDR1 MNHNY, CDR2 SVGAGI (reference sequence). Data came from immunoSEQ multiplex PCR; TCRdb stores just in-frame clones and leaves some out. The sample contains tens of thousands of clones, approximately 86% of which appear only once. If patients had autoimmune disease history or systemic immunosuppression, they were excluded. The clonotype originates from an adult with an advanced solid tumor such as melanoma, head and neck, liver or kidney cancer. V gene TRBV6-6 combines with J gene TRBJ2-2; D remains ambiguous. The sequencing here drew on CD4+ or CD8+ T cells sorted from blood, taken in a trial of the OX40 agonist ivuxolimab. CDR3 nucleotide sequence: TGTGCCAGCAGTTACGTATCCGGGGAGCTGTTTTTT. Amino acid sequence: CASSYVSGELFF.